This record covers a single T cell receptor beta chain. Its antigen is currently unknown. Per germline, CDR1 SGHTA and CDR2 FQGNSA. The V end was cut by 5 bases, the J end by 3 bases, with 14 bases between. The CDR3 is 15 amino acids. This entry is derived from a study of CD8 T cells in ankylosing spondylitis. Study-level results: Made up of about eight highly homologous variants, a TCR beta motif appeared characteristic of ankylosing spondylitis blood.

Construction of TCR beta libraries was performed using quantitative 5'-RACE with molecular barcodes. In TCRdb, the 5' RACE reads were re-called with MiXCR into one record per CDR3 protein. The data show some 840,000 distinct CDR3 sequences, 12% seen once. The sequencing sample was made of blood, either unsorted or a sorted T cell fraction (not recorded which). The J gene is TRBJ1-5, the V gene TRBV7-2, with a tentative D call TRBD1 (6 bases). This receptor was taken from a male donor with ankylosing spondylitis. The CDR3 protein is CASSKLGQINQPQHF. The CDR3 nucleotides read TGTGCCAGCAGCAAACTAGGACAGATCAATCAGCCCCAGCATTTT.